This TCR beta chain stems from a study of blood T cells in healthy people across ages. A second about 7 to 11 cycle PCR used barcoded and J-beta primers. TCRdb redid the calling of the 5' RACE reads with MiXCR, one entry per CDR3 protein. The data contain roughly 800,000 distinct CDR3 sequences, approximately 25% of them singletons. There are 14 residues in the CDR3. CDR1 and CDR2 (germline): DFQATT, SNEGSKA (reference sequence). Extraction of total RNA produced a minimum of 5 micrograms from each sample. This sample also appeared in a second study, on T cells of mothers and their children.

The sequence derives from a boy younger than 18 in good health. J is TRBJ2-5 and V is TRBV20-1; 9 bases are a match to TRBD1. The J call is uncertain, as TRBJ2-7 better fits the DNA end. The sequenced material came from blood. The CDR3 region is CSAFGQGLLGEQYF. The CDR3 coding sequence is TGCAGTGCTTTCGGACAGGGGTTATTGGGCGAGCAGTACTTC.